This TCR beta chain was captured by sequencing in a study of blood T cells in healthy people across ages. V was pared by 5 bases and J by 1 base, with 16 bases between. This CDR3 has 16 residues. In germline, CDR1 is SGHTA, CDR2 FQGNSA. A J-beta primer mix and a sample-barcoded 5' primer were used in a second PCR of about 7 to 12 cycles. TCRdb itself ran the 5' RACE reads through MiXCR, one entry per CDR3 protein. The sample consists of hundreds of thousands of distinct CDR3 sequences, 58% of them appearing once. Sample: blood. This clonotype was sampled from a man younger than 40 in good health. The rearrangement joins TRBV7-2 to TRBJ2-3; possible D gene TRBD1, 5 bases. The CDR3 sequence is CASSRQNLKGTDTQYF. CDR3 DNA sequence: TGTGCCAGCAGCCGACAGAACCTCAAGGGCACAGATACGCAGTATTTT. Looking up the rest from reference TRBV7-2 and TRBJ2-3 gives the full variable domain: GAGVSQSPSNKVTEKGKDVELRCDPISGHTALYWYRQSLGQGLEFLIYFQGNSAPDKSGLPSDRFSAERTGGSVSTLTIQRTQQEDSAVYLCASSRQNLKGTDTQYFGPGTRLTVL.